Sequencing of this T cell receptor beta chain was carried out in a study of tissue T cells after allogeneic stem cell transplantation. Specified time point: mouse harvest day 7 after allogeneic transplant. Mouse grafts combined 10^7 T-cell-depleted bone marrow cells with 10^6 splenic CD5+ T cells. This CDR3 has 15 amino acids. The germline V gene has CDR1 KGHTA and CDR2 FQNQQP. Points on this clone: Germline and genes: mouse. The CDR3 end falls 1 residue outside the read, so it is completed with the germline J gene.

Using immunoSEQ multiplex PCR, the repertoire was profiled, and TCRdb retains in-frame clones only, with some absent. The sample contains 4,000 or so clones, 50% of which appear only once. This chain uses TRBV23 with TRBJ2-2; the D segment call TRBD2 is taken from the table without a DNA check. The material sequenced was gut tissue. The TCR sequence derives from a female BALB/c mouse given C57BL/6 T cells with graft-versus-host disease after an allogeneic hematopoietic cell transplant. CDR3: CSSSILGGNTGQLYF. CDR3 DNA (partial): TGCTCCAGCAGTATACTGGGGGGAAACACCGGGCAGCTCTAC.